A single sample is the source of the 6 T cell receptor beta chains below, sequenced in a study of PD-L1 blockade in urothelial cancer. The assay was immunoSEQ multiplex PCR, and TCRdb's table has in-frame clones only and misses some. The table has tens of thousands of clones, roughly 84% seen once; the top ten hold 15% to 18%. The time point was: pretreatment peripheral blood. This specimen consisted of PBMCs, obtained around atezolizumab (anti-PD-L1) treatment. The source of these receptors is a man aged 60 to 69 with urothelial cancer.

Only one count was recorded for this clone. This chain joins TRBV28 and TRBJ1-1; D possibly corresponds to TRBD1 (5 bases). CDR3 length equals 14 residues. Germline V gives CDR1 MDHEN, CDR2 SYDVKM. Trimming cost V 6 bases and J 1 base, with 12 bases left between them. The CDR3 here is CASRTVAGNTEAFF. The DNA for the CDR3 is TGTGCCAGCAGGACAGTAGCCGGGAACACTGAAGCTTTCTTT.

The chain joins TRBV7-2 to TRBJ2-1; 7 nucleotides align to TRBD1. This CDR3 has 17 amino acids. Unmatched junction bases numbered 14, after V lost 5 bases and J lost 4 bases. Per germline, CDR1 SGHTA and CDR2 FQGNSA. The CDR3 loop is CASSTTYRGPLYNEQFF. In DNA form, the CDR3 reads TGTGCCAGCAGCACGACCTACAGGGGACCCCTTTACAATGAGCAGTTCTTC.

This chain connects TRBV2 to TRBJ2-2, with 7 bases identical to TRBD1. J gave up 5 bases and V 3 bases, and 6 bases lay outside the gene matches. Looked up from germline, CDR1 is SNHLY and CDR2 is FYNNEI. This CDR3 contains 15 residues. The CDR3 DNA follows: TGTGCCAGCAGTGATCCGGGACAGATAACCGGGGAGCTGTTTTTT. Its protein is CASSDPGQITGELFF. Drawing the rest from reference TRBV2 and TRBJ2-2, the complete variable domain is EPEVTQTPSHQVTQMGQEVILRCVPISNHLYFYWYRQILGQKVEFLVSFYNNEISEKSEIFDDQFSVERPDGSNFTLKIRSTKLEDSAMYFCASSDPGQITGELFFGEGSRLTVL.

The rearrangement joins TRBV7-2 to TRBJ2-5; 10 bases line up with TRBD2. The V gene's germline CDR1 is SGHTA and CDR2 FQGNSA. CDR3 size: 15 residues. The junction had 10 bases not matched to a gene; V was cut back by 8 bases and J by 4 bases. The CDR3: CASQKELAGTETQYF. In DNA, the CDR3 is TGTGCCAGCCAAAAGGAACTAGCGGGAACAGAGACCCAGTACTTC. The full variable domain, its missing parts supplied by reference TRBV7-2 and TRBJ2-5, is GAGVSQSPSNKVTEKGKDVELRCDPISGHTALYWYRQSLGQGLEFLIYFQGNSAPDKSGLPSDRFSAERTGGSVSTLTIQRTQQEDSAVYLCASQKELAGTETQYFGPGTRLLVL.

This rearrangement joins TRBV5-4 to TRBJ2-1, with D maybe TRBD2 (8 bases). The length of the CDR3 is 16 residues. Trimming removed 2 bases from V and 4 bases from J, with 16 bases in between. Germline loops: CDR1 SGHNT, CDR2 YYREEE (reference sequence). In nucleotides, the CDR3 is TGTGCCAGCAGCTTAGGGGGCGCTAGCGGGTACAATGAGCAGTTCTTC. Protein: CASSLGGASGYNEQFF.

A single count supports this clone. For the CDR3, the DNA is TGCGCCAGCAGCTTGGATGGAGATAACTATGGCTACACCTTC. It translates to CASSLDGDNYGYTF. The chain is built from TRBV5-1 and TRBJ1-2; no clear D. V gave up 0 bases and J gave up 1 base, with 7 bases separating them. The CDR3 runs 14 residues. Germline V gene lookup returns CDR1 SGHRS and CDR2 YFSETQ.